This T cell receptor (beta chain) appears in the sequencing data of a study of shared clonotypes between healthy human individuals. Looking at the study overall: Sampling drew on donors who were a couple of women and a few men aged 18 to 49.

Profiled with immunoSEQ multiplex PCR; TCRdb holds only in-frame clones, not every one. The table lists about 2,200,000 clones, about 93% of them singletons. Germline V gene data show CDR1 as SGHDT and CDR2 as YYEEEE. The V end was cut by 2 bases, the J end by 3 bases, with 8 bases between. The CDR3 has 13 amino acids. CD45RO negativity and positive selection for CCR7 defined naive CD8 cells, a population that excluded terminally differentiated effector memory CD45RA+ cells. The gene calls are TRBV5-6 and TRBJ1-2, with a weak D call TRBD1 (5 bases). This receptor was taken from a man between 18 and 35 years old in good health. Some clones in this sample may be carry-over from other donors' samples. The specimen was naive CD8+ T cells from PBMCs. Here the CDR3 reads CASSLGAHYGYTF. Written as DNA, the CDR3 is TGTGCCAGCAGCTTAGGGGCACACTATGGCTACACCTTC.